This TCR beta chain originates from a study of Graves' ophthalmopathy and Graves' hyperthyroidism. This clonotype turned up a few times. Scientists amplified the TCR beta CDR3 regions from RNA transcripts. First-round RT-PCR employed HTBI primers, with a second-round multiplex PCR after it. One entry per CDR3 protein results from TCRdb running MiXCR on the multiplex PCR reads. The repertoire has over 200,000 distinct CDR3 sequences, approximately 28% of them found once; the top ten carry 8.5% to 9.5%. What was sequenced was peripheral blood. This TCR was recovered from a middle-aged man with Graves' ophthalmopathy.

The CDR3 DNA reads as TGTGCCAGCAGCTTAGCGACCGGGGGAGCAGCGGGGGCAAAGACCCAGTACTTC. Its protein is CASSLATGGAAGAKTQYF. The chain carries TRBV7-2 and TRBJ2-5; 8 nucleotides agree with TRBD2. There are 18 residues in the CDR3. CDR1 SGHTA and CDR2 FQGNSA come from the germline V gene. The V gene end was trimmed by 0 bases and the J gene end by 6 bases; junction bases not matched to a gene: 15.